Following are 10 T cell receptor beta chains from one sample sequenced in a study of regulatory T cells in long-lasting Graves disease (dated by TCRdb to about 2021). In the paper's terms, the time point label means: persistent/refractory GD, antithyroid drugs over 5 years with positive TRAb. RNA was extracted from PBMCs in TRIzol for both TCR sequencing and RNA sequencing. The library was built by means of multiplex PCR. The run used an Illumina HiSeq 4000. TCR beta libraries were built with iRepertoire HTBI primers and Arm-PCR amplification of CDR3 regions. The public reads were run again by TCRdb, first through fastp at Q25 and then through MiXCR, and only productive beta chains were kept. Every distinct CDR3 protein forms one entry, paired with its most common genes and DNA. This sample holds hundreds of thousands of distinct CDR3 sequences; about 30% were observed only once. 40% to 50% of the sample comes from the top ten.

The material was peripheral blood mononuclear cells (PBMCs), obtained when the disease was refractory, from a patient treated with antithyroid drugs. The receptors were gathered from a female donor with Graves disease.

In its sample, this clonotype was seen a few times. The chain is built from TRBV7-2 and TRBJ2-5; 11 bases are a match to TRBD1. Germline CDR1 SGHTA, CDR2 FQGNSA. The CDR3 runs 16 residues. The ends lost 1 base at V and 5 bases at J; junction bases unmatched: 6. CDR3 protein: CASSLGWTGGYETQYF. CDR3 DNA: TGTGCCAGCAGCTTAGGGTGGACAGGGGGCTATGAGACCCAGTACTTC.

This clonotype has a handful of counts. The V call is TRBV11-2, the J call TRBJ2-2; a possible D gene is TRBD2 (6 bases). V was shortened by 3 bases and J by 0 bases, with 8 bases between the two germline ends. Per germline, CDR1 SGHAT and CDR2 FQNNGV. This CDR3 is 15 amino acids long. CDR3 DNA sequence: TGTGCCAGCAGCTTTGGGGGGACGAACACCGGGGAGCTGTTTTTT. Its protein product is CASSFGGTNTGELFF.

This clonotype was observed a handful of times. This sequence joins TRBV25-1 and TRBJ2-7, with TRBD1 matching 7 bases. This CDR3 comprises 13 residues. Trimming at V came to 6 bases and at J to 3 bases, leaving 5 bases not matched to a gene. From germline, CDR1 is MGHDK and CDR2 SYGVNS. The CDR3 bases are TGTGCCAGCAGCGTTGGACAGGTCTACGAGCAGTACTTC. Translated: CASSVGQVYEQYF.

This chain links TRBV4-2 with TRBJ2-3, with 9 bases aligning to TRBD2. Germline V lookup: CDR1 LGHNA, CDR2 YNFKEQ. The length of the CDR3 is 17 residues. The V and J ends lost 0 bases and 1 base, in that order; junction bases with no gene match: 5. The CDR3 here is CASSQELWTSGTDTQYF. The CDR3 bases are TGTGCCAGCAGCCAAGAATTATGGACTAGCGGCACAGATACGCAGTATTTT.

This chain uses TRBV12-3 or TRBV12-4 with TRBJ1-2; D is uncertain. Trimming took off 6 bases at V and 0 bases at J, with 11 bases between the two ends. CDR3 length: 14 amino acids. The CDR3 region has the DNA TGTGCCAGCAGGCCAGGAGAAACTAACTATGGCTACACCTTC. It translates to CASRPGETNYGYTF.

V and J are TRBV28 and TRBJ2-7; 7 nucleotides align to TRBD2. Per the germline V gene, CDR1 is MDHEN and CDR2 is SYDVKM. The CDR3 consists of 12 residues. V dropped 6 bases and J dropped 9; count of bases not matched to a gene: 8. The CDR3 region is CASRGGGRRQYF. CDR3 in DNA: TGTGCCAGCAGGGGGGGGGGTAGAAGGCAGTACTTC.

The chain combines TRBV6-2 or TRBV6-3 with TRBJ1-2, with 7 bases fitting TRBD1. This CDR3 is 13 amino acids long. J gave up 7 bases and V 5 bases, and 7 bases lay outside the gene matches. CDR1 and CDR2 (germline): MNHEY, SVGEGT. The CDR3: CASSPLQGVGYTF. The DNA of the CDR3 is TGTGCCAGCAGTCCACTCCAGGGGGTTGGCTACACCTTC.

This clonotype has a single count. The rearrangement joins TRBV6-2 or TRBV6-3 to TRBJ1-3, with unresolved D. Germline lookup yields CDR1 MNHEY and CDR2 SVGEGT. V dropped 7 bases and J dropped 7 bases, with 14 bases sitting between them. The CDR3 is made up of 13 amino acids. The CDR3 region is CASTDRVRNTIYF. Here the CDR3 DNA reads TGTGCCAGCACTGACCGAGTTCGGAACACCATATATTTT.

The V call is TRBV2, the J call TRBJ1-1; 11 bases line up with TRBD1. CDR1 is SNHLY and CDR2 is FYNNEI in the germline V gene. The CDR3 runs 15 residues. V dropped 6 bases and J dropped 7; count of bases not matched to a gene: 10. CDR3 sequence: CASSLRTGGKGEAFF. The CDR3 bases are TGTGCCAGCAGCCTTCGGACAGGGGGCAAGGGTGAAGCTTTCTTT.

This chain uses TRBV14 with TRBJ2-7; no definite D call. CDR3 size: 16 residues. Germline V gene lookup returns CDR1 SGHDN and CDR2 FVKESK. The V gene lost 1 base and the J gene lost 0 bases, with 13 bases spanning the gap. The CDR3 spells CASSQVDLSSSYEQYF. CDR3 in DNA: TGTGCCAGCAGCCAAGTTGACCTCAGCAGCTCCTACGAGCAGTACTTC.